The 10 T cell receptor beta chains listed next were all sequenced from one sample in a study of PD-1 blockade in classical Hodgkin lymphoma. All patients experienced relapse after autologous stem cell transplantation, and brentuximab vedotin exposure was variable. The assay was immunoSEQ multiplex PCR, and TCRdb's table has in-frame clones only and misses some. The table includes tens of thousands of clones, 60% to 85% detected once. The input for sequencing was peripheral blood mononuclear cells (PBMCs), taken at baseline. Receptors originate from a human donor with classical Hodgkin lymphoma.

The gene calls are TRBV27 and TRBJ1-1; the D is unclear. Germline CDR1 and CDR2: MNHEY and SMNVEV (reference sequence). CDR3 length equals 14 residues. The ends were cut back, 5 bases at V and 7 bases at J, with 17 bases in the middle. The CDR3 DNA reads as TGTGCCAGCAGTCTCCTCGATCGGCGGGTTGAAGCTTTCTTT. It codes for CASSLLDRRVEAFF.

The J gene is TRBJ2-3, the V gene TRBV28; no definite D call. Germline V gene sequence: CDR1 MDHEN, CDR2 SYDVKM. The ends were cut back, 5 bases at V and 0 bases at J, with 3 bases in the middle. This CDR3 has 12 amino acids. As DNA, the CDR3 is TGTGCCAGCAGTGATAGCACAGATACGCAGTATTTT. This encodes CASSDSTDTQYF.

The V gene is TRBV6-5, the J gene TRBJ2-1, with 9 bases that match TRBD2. The CDR3 is 15 residues long. The V gene's germline CDR1 is MNHEY and CDR2 SVGAGI. The V gene end was trimmed by 6 bases and the J gene end by 0 bases; junction bases not matched to a gene: 3. The CDR3 DNA sequence: TGTGCCAGCAGACCACTAGCGGGCTCCTACAATGAGCAGTTCTTC. Translated: CASRPLAGSYNEQFF.

The CDR3 DNA is TGTGCCAGCAGCGGGGGACTAGCCCTTTTGAATGAGCAGTTCTTC. Translation gives CASSGGLALLNEQFF. This chain uses TRBV9 with TRBJ2-1; 9 positions match TRBD2. V lost 3 bases and J lost 7; bases outside the gene matches: 8. Germline V gene lookup returns CDR1 SGDLS and CDR2 YYNGEE. The CDR3 is 15 residues long.

The chain recombines TRBV4-2 with TRBJ2-1; D gene unclear. The V gene's germline CDR1 is LGHNA and CDR2 YNFKEQ. This CDR3 comprises 14 residues. Trimming shortened V by 0 bases and J by 5 bases, and 8 bases separated the two germline ends. The CDR3 coding sequence is TGTGCCAGCAGCCAAGATATTGGGCACAATGAGCAGTTCTTC. Translation gives CASSQDIGHNEQFF.

The CDR3 here is CASSTSGRAHEQFF. DNA of the CDR3: TGTGCCAGCAGCACTAGCGGGAGGGCCCATGAGCAGTTCTTC. V is TRBV7-9 and J is TRBJ2-1; 13 bases line up with TRBD2. V trimming: 5 bases; J trimming: 8 bases; junction bases outside the gene matches: 3. CDR3 length: 14 amino acids. Germline lookup yields CDR1 SEHNR and CDR2 FQNEAQ (reference sequence). The full variable domain, rest sourced from reference TRBV7-9 and TRBJ2-1, is DTGVSQNPRHKITKRGQNVTFRCDPISEHNRLYWYRQTLGQGPEFLTYFQNEAQLEKSRLLSDRFSAERPKGSFSTLEIQRTEQGDSAMYLCASSTSGRAHEQFFGPGTRLTVL.

This clone is termed medium-sized. The chain employs TRBV2 and TRBJ2-4; no definite D call. With 3 bases removed from V and 0 bases from J, the gap between germline ends came to 9 bases. This CDR3 is 15 amino acids long. Looked up from germline, CDR1 is SNHLY and CDR2 is FYNNEI. This CDR3 reads CASSDVALAKNIQYF. CDR3 nucleotide sequence: TGTGCCAGCAGTGATGTCGCCCTAGCCAAAAACATTCAGTACTTC.

This clone was seen a single time. This chain connects TRBV11-2 to TRBJ2-2; 7 nucleotides agree with TRBD1. In germline, CDR1 is SGHAT, CDR2 FQNNGV. The CDR3 runs 17 residues. With V trimmed by 6 bases and J by 1 base, 11 bases remained unmatched. In nucleotides, the CDR3 is TGTGCCAGCAGAAACATAAGGGGGCAGGGGAACACCGGGGAGCTGTTTTTT. This translates into CASRNIRGQGNTGELFF.

The chain joins TRBV9 to TRBJ2-2; a weak D match, TRBD2 (6 bases). Germline values: CDR1 SGDLS, CDR2 YYNGEE. The CDR3 loop spans 14 amino acids. The V and J ends lost 0 bases and 6 bases respectively, with 9 bases between them. The CDR3 nucleotides are TGTGCCAGCAGCGTAGAGCGGGCGGCCGGGGAGCTGTTTTTT. Translating it yields CASSVERAAGELFF. The variable domain in full, completed from reference TRBV9 and TRBJ2-2, reads DSGVTQTPKHLITATGQRVTLRCSPRSGDLSVYWYQQSLDQGLQFLIQYYNGEERAKGNILERFSAQQFPDLHSELNLSSLELGDSALYFCASSVERAAGELFFGEGSRLTVL.

The chain joins TRBV21-1 to TRBJ2-7; the table's D call, TRBD1, has no DNA check behind it. TRBV21-1 is a recognized pseudogene. This CDR3 is built from 16 residues. For the CDR3, the DNA is TGTGCCAGCAGCAAAGGGGGGGCCAGGGGGCTGGTCGAGCAGTACTTC. Protein: CASSKGGARGLVEQYF.